This entry is about one T cell receptor (beta chain). The sample is drawn from a study of blood T cell repertoires in COVID-19. Study overall: Samples taken during acute and convalescent COVID-19 were collected in the United States, Italy and Spain.

The CDR3 is 14 residues long. Germline CDR1 and CDR2: SGHTA and FQGNSA. V lost 1 base to trimming and J lost 2 bases, with 7 bases between them. Living in under 30 US areas, the participants were between 18 and 89 years of age. Cohort placement rested on clinical history that participants reported themselves. A COVID-19 case was met by exposed participants within 2 weeks before study entry. Some clones are missing from TCRdb's copy, which holds only in-frame ones; the method was immunoSEQ multiplex PCR. This table has a few hundred thousand clones, roughly 92% appearing once. This TCR came from a woman aged 40 to 50 who had been exposed to COVID-19. This rearrangement joins TRBV7-2 to TRBJ2-3; TRBD2 is a possible D gene (6 bases). Sequenced: PBMCs or T cells enriched from blood (not recorded which). The CDR3 nucleotides are TGTGCCAGCAGCTTAGGCGGGAACACAGATACGCAGTATTTT. This gives the protein CASSLGGNTDTQYF.